The 17 T cell receptor beta chains given below trace back to one sample, sequenced in a study of radiation and T cells in renal cell carcinoma. Time point defined: blood 2 weeks post-SBRT. The treatment here: 15 Gy SBRT to primary tumor, nephrectomy 4 weeks later. TCRdb's copy holds only in-frame clones and misses some; the assay was immunoSEQ multiplex PCR. The sample records around 75,000 clones, around 80% being singletons. Sequenced material: blood, taken from a patient whose treatment included radiotherapy and nephrectomy. The receptors come from a man in his 60s with renal cell carcinoma.

The chain links TRBV29-1 to TRBJ2-2; D unresolved. The germline V gene encodes CDR1 SQVTM and CDR2 ANQGSEA. This CDR3 region has 11 residues. V shed 6 bases and J shed 7 bases, with 9 bases lying between them. For the CDR3, the DNA is TGCAGCGTCCAGGAGATCGGGGAGCTGTTTTTT. Its protein is CSVQEIGELFF.

The rearrangement links TRBV28 to TRBJ1-3; D gene ambiguous. CDR3 length: 14 amino acids. CDR1 is MDHEN and CDR2 is SYDVKM in the germline V gene. V lost 5 bases and J 0 bases, leaving 8 bases between the germline ends. CDR3 in DNA: TGTGCCAGCAGTCCTTCGGGCTCTGGAAACACCATATATTTT. Translation: CASSPSGSGNTIYF.

The chain recombines TRBV14 with TRBJ2-1, with TRBD2 matching 11 bases. With 1 base clipped from V and 4 bases from J, the junction kept 6 bases outside the gene matches. Germline-derived CDR1 and CDR2 are SGHDN and FVKESK. The CDR3 has 17 amino acids. CDR3 amino acids: CASSQAPGLAVYNEQFF. Here the CDR3 DNA reads TGTGCCAGCAGCCAAGCTCCGGGACTAGCGGTATACAATGAGCAGTTCTTC. The full variable domain, with the rest looked up from reference TRBV14 and TRBJ2-1, is EAGVTQFPSHSVIEKGQTVTLRCDPISGHDNLYWYRRVMGKEIKFLLHFVKESKQDESGMPNNRFLAERTGGTYSTLKVQPAELEDSGVYFCASSQAPGLAVYNEQFFGPGTRLTVL.

The rearrangement links TRBV28 to TRBJ1-2, with TRBD1 identical over 7 bases. Germline-derived CDR1 and CDR2 are MDHEN and SYDVKM. The V and J ends lost 6 bases and 6 bases, in that order; junction bases with no gene match: 7. This CDR3 region has 13 residues. CDR3 residues: CASSLQGSHGYTF. CDR3 sequence (DNA): TGTGCCAGCAGCCTACAGGGGTCCCATGGCTACACCTTC.

The rearrangement links TRBV14 to TRBJ2-1, with 8 bases matching TRBD2. The V gene end was trimmed by 4 bases and the J gene end by 0 bases; junction bases not matched to a gene: 14. The CDR3 extends over 19 amino acids. Germline lookup yields CDR1 SGHDN and CDR2 FVKESK. The CDR3 loop reads CASSPPGASGFSSYNEQFF. CDR3 DNA: TGTGCCAGCAGCCCCCCCGGGGCTAGCGGGTTTAGCTCCTACAATGAGCAGTTCTTC.

This chain links TRBV5-1 with TRBJ2-1; 13 bases fit TRBD2. This CDR3 comprises 17 residues. Germline CDR1 is SGHRS and CDR2 is YFSETQ. Losses at the gene ends were 0 bases for V and 8 bases for J; bases not matched to a gene: 8. This chain's CDR3 is CASSLGTSGRMMDEQFF. The CDR3 nucleotides read TGCGCCAGCAGCTTGGGGACTAGCGGGAGAATGATGGATGAGCAGTTCTTC. Variable domain in full (rest from reference TRBV5-1 and TRBJ2-1): KAGVTQTPRYLIKTRGQQVTLSCSPISGHRSVSWYQQTPGQGLQFLFEYFSETQRNKGNFPGRFSGRQFSNSRSEMNVSTLELGDSALYLCASSLGTSGRMMDEQFFGPGTRLTVL.

The rearrangement links TRBV5-1 to TRBJ2-2; TRBD1 might be the D (5 bases). This CDR3 spans 13 amino acids. Per the germline V gene, CDR1 is SGHRS and CDR2 is YFSETQ. V gave up 4 bases and J gave up 5 bases, with 9 bases separating them. The CDR3 region is CASSPDSTGELFF. The CDR3 nucleotides read TGCGCCAGCAGCCCCGACAGTACCGGGGAGCTGTTTTTT.

The chain carries TRBV19 and TRBJ2-1; TRBD2 aligns across 8 bases. The CDR3 is made up of 16 amino acids. Germline-derived CDR1 and CDR2 are LNHDA and SQIVND (reference sequence). The trim removed 3 bases at V and 8 bases at J, leaving 12 bases unmatched. For the CDR3, the DNA is TGTGCCAGTAGTATCCTCAACGGGAGGGCCCGGTATGAGCAGTTCTTC. It codes for CASSILNGRARYEQFF.

A few counts support this clone. The rearrangement joins TRBV27 to TRBJ1-3; D perhaps matches TRBD1 (6 bases). The V gene lost 6 bases and the J gene lost 3 bases, with 15 bases spanning the gap. CDR3 size: 15 residues. CDR1 and CDR2 (germline): MNHEY, SMNVEV (reference sequence). The CDR3 DNA sequence: TGTGCCAGCAGCCAAACCACAGGGTTTGGAAACACCATATATTTT. Translation: CASSQTTGFGNTIYF.

V is TRBV5-1 and J is TRBJ2-1; 10 bases are shared with TRBD2. The CDR3 spans 16 residues. J was trimmed by 9 bases and V by 4 bases; bases with no gene match: 13. In germline, CDR1 is SGHRS, CDR2 YFSETQ. This CDR3 is CASSPPLLAGGREQFF. The CDR3, as DNA: TGCGCCAGCAGCCCCCCCCTGTTAGCGGGAGGTCGTGAGCAGTTCTTC.

This clone was counted a single time. V is TRBV11-2 and J is TRBJ1-4, with D possibly TRBD1 on 5 matching bases. Germline-derived CDR1 and CDR2 are SGHAT and FQNNGV. Between the trimmed V and J ends, which lost 0 bases and 3 bases, there was a span of 8 bases. This CDR3 spans 15 amino acids. CDR3 sequence: CASSLDWGPNEKLFF. The CDR3 DNA follows: TGTGCCAGCAGCTTAGACTGGGGACCTAATGAAAAACTGTTTTTT. Combining the CDR3 with reference TRBV11-2 and TRBJ1-4 gives the whole variable domain EAGVAQSPRYKIIEKRQSVAFWCNPISGHATLYWYQQILGQGPKLLIQFQNNGVVDDSQLPKDRFSAERLKGVDSTLKIQPAKLEDSAVYLCASSLDWGPNEKLFFGSGTQLSVL.

The chain employs TRBV7-8 and TRBJ2-7; D call uncertain. The CDR3 spans 14 residues. Germline loops: CDR1 SGHVS, CDR2 FQNEAQ. Trimming took off 1 base at V and 0 bases at J, with 7 bases between the two ends. CDR3 sequence: CASSLVHGSYEQYF. The CDR3 nucleotides read TGTGCCAGCAGCTTAGTCCACGGCTCCTACGAGCAGTACTTC. The full variable domain, in which reference TRBV7-8 and TRBJ2-7 provide the parts outside the CDR3, is GAGVSQSPRYKVAKRGQDVALRCDPISGHVSLFWYQQALGQGPEFLTYFQNEAQLDKSGLPSDRFFAERPEGSVSTLKIQRTQQEDSAVYLCASSLVHGSYEQYFGPGTRLTVT.

This clone was recorded at least ten times. The chain couples TRBV28 to TRBJ1-2; D uncertain. V dropped 1 base and J dropped 2 bases, with 20 bases sitting between them. The germline gives CDR1 MDHEN, CDR2 SYDVKM. This CDR3 has 18 residues. CDR3 amino acids: CASSLYVESSPPNYGYTF. The DNA of the CDR3 is TGTGCCAGCAGTTTATACGTAGAAAGTTCCCCACCGAACTATGGCTACACCTTC.

V gene TRBV7-2 combines with J gene TRBJ2-4; 9 bases are a match to TRBD2. CDR1 and CDR2 from the germline V gene are SGHTA and FQGNSA. The CDR3 runs 15 residues. V shed 4 bases, J shed 9 bases, and the junction held 10 bases outside the gene matches. As DNA, the CDR3 is TGTGCCAGCAGCTCTCGTGGCGGGAGGGAGGTCATTCAGTACTTC. Protein sequence: CASSSRGGREVIQYF. The full variable domain, rest sourced from reference TRBV7-2 and TRBJ2-4, is GAGVSQSPSNKVTEKGKDVELRCDPISGHTALYWYRQSLGQGLEFLIYFQGNSAPDKSGLPSDRFSAERTGGSVSTLTIQRTQQEDSAVYLCASSSRGGREVIQYFGAGTRLSVL.

The chain carries TRBV18 and TRBJ2-1, with 11 bases aligning to TRBD2. Trimming removed 1 base from V and 8 bases from J; junction bases left unmatched: 7. The CDR3 extends over 16 amino acids. Per germline, CDR1 KGHSH and CDR2 LQKENI. The CDR3 bases are TGTGCCAGCTCACCACTAGCGGGAGGGCCTCTCGATGAGCAGTTCTTC. This translates into CASSPLAGGPLDEQFF.

There are a few counts of this clone. This chain uses TRBV4-1 with TRBJ1-1; D remains unclear. Trimming cost V 0 bases and J 10 bases, with 24 bases left between them. The CDR3 spans 17 residues. CDR1 is MGHRA and CDR2 is YSYEKL in the germline V gene. The CDR3 DNA reads TGCGCCAGCAGCCAAGATCATGTTGCAGGAAACCGAGTCGGAGCTTTCTTT. It codes for CASSQDHVAGNRVGAFF.

The chain is built from TRBV5-1 and TRBJ1-4, with a weak D call TRBD1 (6 bases). Between the trimmed V and J ends, which lost 0 bases and 7 bases, there was a span of 13 bases. There are 15 residues in the CDR3. Germline V lookup: CDR1 SGHRS, CDR2 YFSETQ. CDR3 DNA: TGCGCCAGCAGCTTGGGTACAGGGCGGGGTGAAAAACTGTTTTTT. It codes for CASSLGTGRGEKLFF.